Following are 21 T cell receptor beta chains from one sample sequenced in a study of cytomegalovirus exposure and HLA in healthy donors (TCRdb year 2017). Preparation of the library involved the immunoSEQ multiplex PCR assay. A mixture of 60 forward primers for TCR Vbeta segments and 13 reverse primers for TCR Jbeta segments was used in the multiplex PCR. Here the immuneACCESS table is served through TCRdb, limited to in-frame sequences with V and J called. Missing clones are a known gap in these copies; in checked studies unresolved V genes cover under half, and the rest lacks a known reason. The sample includes 90,000 to 120,000 clones, with roughly 75% observed a single time. In total, the top ten clones hold under 5.5% of the sample. The source material was PBMCs. These receptors originate from a woman under 30 in good health and CMV-seropositive.

The chain has TRBV28 and TRBJ2-2; TRBD2 agrees at 8 bases. V trimming: 10 bases; J trimming: 1 base; junction bases outside the gene matches: 8. The CDR3 has 15 amino acids. Germline V gene lookup returns CDR1 MDHEN and CDR2 SYDVKM. DNA for the CDR3: TGTGCCACCGGGGGGGCTAGCGGGAACACCGGGGAGCTGTTTTTT. Protein sequence: CATGGASGNTGELFF.

The chain combines TRBV7-2 with TRBJ2-1, with TRBD1 matching over 8 bases. Germline trimming cut 0 bases from V and 4 bases from J; bases unmatched to any gene: 2. The CDR3 has 15 amino acids. Germline values: CDR1 SGHTA, CDR2 FQGNSA. The CDR3 protein is CASSLARTGYNEQFF. The CDR3 bases are TGTGCCAGCAGCTTAGCTCGGACAGGGTACAATGAGCAGTTCTTC.

The rearrangement uses TRBV4-1 and TRBJ2-1; TRBD2 matches 9 bases. The ends lost 4 bases at V and 4 bases at J; junction bases unmatched: 17. This CDR3 comprises 19 residues. Germline V gene lookup returns CDR1 MGHRA and CDR2 YSYEKL. The CDR3 DNA reads as TGCGCCAGCAGCCGACCTTATCGCCCTAGCGGGGAACGGTACAATGAGCAGTTCTTC. Amino acid sequence: CASSRPYRPSGERYNEQFF.

This rearrangement joins TRBV2 to TRBJ2-7; TRBD1 might be the D (6 bases). Looked up from germline, CDR1 is SNHLY and CDR2 is FYNNEI. This CDR3 has 12 amino acids. The ends were cut back, 11 bases at V and 2 bases at J, with 13 bases in the middle. CDR3 nucleotides: TGTGCCGGCTCAGGACAGACCTACGAGCAGTACTTC. It encodes CAGSGQTYEQYF.

The chain uses TRBV5-1 and TRBJ1-1; D might be TRBD1 (5 bases). Trimming stripped 0 bases from V and 2 bases from J, with 11 bases between. CDR1 is SGHRS, CDR2 YFSETQ, per germline. This CDR3 region has 15 residues. This chain's CDR3 is CASSLEEGRNTEAFF. In DNA, the CDR3 is TGCGCCAGCAGCTTGGAGGAGGGGAGAAACACTGAAGCTTTCTTT.

Details on this clone: The germline gene is not matched at one end of the junction; a read error may be the cause. At the DNA level, this CDR3 is encoded by other sequences in the same sample as well. The chain carries TRBV6-5 and TRBJ2-7; 10 nucleotides match TRBD1. Germline CDR1 reads MNHEY; CDR2 reads SVGAGI. CDR3 length: 14 residues. The CDR3 reads CASSRDRGSHEQYF. CDR3 sequence (DNA): TGTGCCAGCAGCCGGGACAGGGGCTCCCACGAGCAGTACTTC.

Only a few counts were recorded for this clone. The chain links TRBV19 to TRBJ1-1; 7 nucleotides match TRBD1. This CDR3 is 14 amino acids long. V was pared by 5 bases and J by 5 bases, with 8 bases of the junction left unmatched. Looked up from germline, CDR1 is LNHDA and CDR2 is SQIVND (reference sequence). CDR3 sequence reads: CASSFNRGRTEAFF. The CDR3 region has the DNA TGTGCCAGTAGTTTCAACAGGGGAAGGACTGAAGCTTTCTTT. The full variable domain, its missing parts supplied by reference TRBV19 and TRBJ1-1, is DGGITQSPKYLFRKEGQNVTLSCEQNLNHDAMYWYRQDPGQGLRLIYYSQIVNDFQKGDIAEGYSVSREKKESFPLTVTSAQKNPTAFYLCASSFNRGRTEAFFGQGTRLTVV.

The chain carries TRBV27 and TRBJ2-1; D gene unclear. The V gene's germline CDR1 is MNHEY and CDR2 SMNVEV (reference sequence). There are 14 residues in the CDR3. V was clipped by 5 bases and J by 5 bases, with 13 bases between them. The CDR3 DNA reads TGTGCCAGCAGTGAGTACACTACAAACAATGAGCAGTTCTTC. This sequence encodes CASSEYTTNNEQFF.

The chain combines TRBV7-9 with TRBJ1-3; possibly TRBD1 for D (5 bases). V was clipped by 1 base and J by 0 bases, with 16 bases between them. Germline V gives CDR1 SEHNR, CDR2 FQNEAQ (reference sequence). The CDR3 loop spans 18 amino acids. The CDR3 DNA reads as TGTGCCAGCAGCTTAGGAGGGGAGGACACACGCTCTGGAAACACCATATATTTT. Amino acids: CASSLGGEDTRSGNTIYF.

The CDR3 here is CASSEEGAGAYEQYF. The CDR3 nucleotides read TGTGCCAGCAGTGAAGAGGGAGCGGGGGCCTACGAGCAGTACTTC. The chain is built from TRBV6-1 and TRBJ2-7; 8 positions match TRBD2. The CDR3 has 15 amino acids. Trimming cost V 1 base and J 2 bases; bases outside gene matches: 4. Germline V gene data show CDR1 as MNHNS and CDR2 as SASEGT.

The chain combines TRBV6-5 with TRBJ2-7, with 9 bases that match TRBD1. Germline CDR1 and CDR2: MNHEY and SVGAGI. The J segment lost 3 bases and the V segment lost 5 bases, leaving 8 bases of the junction unmatched. CDR3 length equals 15 residues. The CDR3 spells CASSPGPDRGYEQYF. For the CDR3, the DNA is TGTGCCAGCAGTCCGGGGCCGGACAGGGGCTACGAGCAGTACTTC.

This rearrangement joins TRBV6-6 to TRBJ2-3; the match to TRBD2 covers 7 bases. Per germline, CDR1 MNHNY and CDR2 SVGAGI (reference sequence). CDR3 size: 16 residues. V trimming: 4 bases; J trimming: 1 base; junction bases outside the gene matches: 8. The CDR3 sequence is CASSSQAGVRTDTQYF. The CDR3 coding sequence is TGTGCCAGCAGTTCACAGGCGGGAGTACGCACAGATACGCAGTATTTT.

The chain combines TRBV5-1 with TRBJ2-7, with 9 positions matching TRBD2. CDR1 and CDR2 (germline): SGHRS, YFSETQ. The CDR3 runs to 16 residues. Unmatched junction bases numbered 7, after V lost 0 bases and J lost 3 bases. The CDR3 region is CASSLGNSGSFYEQYF. The CDR3 nucleotides read TGCGCCAGCAGCTTGGGGAATAGCGGGAGTTTCTACGAGCAGTACTTC.

This clone came up a few times. The rearrangement links TRBV9 to TRBJ2-3, with a possible D match to TRBD2 (6 bases). Trimming removed 0 bases from V and 4 bases from J, with 15 bases in between. This CDR3 is 16 amino acids long. CDR1 and CDR2 (germline): SGDLS, YYNGEE. The DNA for the CDR3 is TGTGCCAGCAGCGTAGGGGTAGCGGCCCCCCCAGATACGCAGTATTTT. Translation: CASSVGVAAPPDTQYF.

This chain's CDR3 is CASSQSGNYEQYF. CDR3 DNA sequence: TGTGCCAGTAGTCAGTCAGGAAACTACGAGCAGTACTTC. The chain recombines TRBV19 with TRBJ2-7; unclear D gene. The CDR3 runs to 13 residues. Trimming pared 5 bases from V and 3 bases from J, leaving 11 bases between. Germline loops: CDR1 LNHDA, CDR2 SQIVND (reference sequence). Using reference TRBV19 and TRBJ2-7 for the parts outside the CDR3, the full variable domain is DGGITQSPKYLFRKEGQNVTLSCEQNLNHDAMYWYRQDPGQGLRLIYYSQIVNDFQKGDIAEGYSVSREKKESFPLTVTSAQKNPTAFYLCASSQSGNYEQYFGPGTRLTVT.

This rearrangement joins TRBV7-6 to TRBJ2-7; 8 nucleotides match TRBD1. Germline V gene lookup returns CDR1 SGHVS and CDR2 FNYEAQ. Trimming at V came to 1 base and at J to 4 bases, leaving 3 bases not matched to a gene. This CDR3 has 14 residues. Here the CDR3 reads CASSLGTGSYEQYF. The CDR3 region has the DNA TGTGCCAGCAGCTTAGGGACAGGGTCGTACGAGCAGTACTTC.

The chain is built from TRBV19 and TRBJ2-3; 11 bases agree with TRBD2. Losses at the gene ends were 3 bases for V and 0 bases for J; bases not matched to a gene: 5. CDR3 length: 17 residues. Germline CDR1 is LNHDA and CDR2 is SQIVND (reference sequence). Written as DNA, the CDR3 is TGTGCCAGTAGTATTTGGTTAGCGGGAGGGAGCACAGATACGCAGTATTTT. Amino acids: CASSIWLAGGSTDTQYF.

The V and J genes are TRBV19 and TRBJ2-7; TRBD2 aligns across 11 bases. Germline loops: CDR1 LNHDA, CDR2 SQIVND (reference sequence). The CDR3 consists of 15 residues. The V segment lost 5 bases and the J segment 7 bases; nucleotides outside the gene matches: 10. As DNA, the CDR3 is TGTGCCAGTAGTGCGATAGCGGGAGGGCCCACAGAGCAGTACTTC. Protein product: CASSAIAGGPTEQYF.

The chain recombines TRBV5-4 with TRBJ1-6; 12 bases are shared with TRBD1. The CDR3 sequence is 16 residues long. The ends lost 4 bases at V and 10 bases at J; junction bases unmatched: 9. CDR1 and CDR2 (germline): SGHNT, YYREEE (reference sequence). The CDR3 DNA sequence: TGTGCCAGCAGCCCGGGACAGGGGGCGCAGGGCTCACCCCTCCACTTT. This sequence encodes CASSPGQGAQGSPLHF.

The chain carries TRBV5-4 and TRBJ2-1; perhaps TRBD2 as D (5 bases). V lost 4 bases to trimming and J lost 2 bases, with 10 bases between them. CDR1 SGHNT and CDR2 YYREEE come from the germline V gene (reference sequence). CDR3 length equals 14 residues. The chain's CDR3 is CASSPPGTYNEQFF. Written as DNA, the CDR3 is TGTGCCAGCAGCCCCCCCGGGACCTACAATGAGCAGTTCTTC.

The V and J genes are TRBV6-5 and TRBJ1-3, with TRBD1 matching 9 bases. The germline CDR1 and CDR2 sequences are MNHEY and SVGAGI. This CDR3 is built from 15 residues. V lost 6 bases and J lost 2; bases outside the gene matches: 5. The CDR3 spells CASRKTGGAGNTIYF. The CDR3 bases are TGTGCCAGCAGGAAAACAGGGGGCGCTGGAAACACCATATATTTT.